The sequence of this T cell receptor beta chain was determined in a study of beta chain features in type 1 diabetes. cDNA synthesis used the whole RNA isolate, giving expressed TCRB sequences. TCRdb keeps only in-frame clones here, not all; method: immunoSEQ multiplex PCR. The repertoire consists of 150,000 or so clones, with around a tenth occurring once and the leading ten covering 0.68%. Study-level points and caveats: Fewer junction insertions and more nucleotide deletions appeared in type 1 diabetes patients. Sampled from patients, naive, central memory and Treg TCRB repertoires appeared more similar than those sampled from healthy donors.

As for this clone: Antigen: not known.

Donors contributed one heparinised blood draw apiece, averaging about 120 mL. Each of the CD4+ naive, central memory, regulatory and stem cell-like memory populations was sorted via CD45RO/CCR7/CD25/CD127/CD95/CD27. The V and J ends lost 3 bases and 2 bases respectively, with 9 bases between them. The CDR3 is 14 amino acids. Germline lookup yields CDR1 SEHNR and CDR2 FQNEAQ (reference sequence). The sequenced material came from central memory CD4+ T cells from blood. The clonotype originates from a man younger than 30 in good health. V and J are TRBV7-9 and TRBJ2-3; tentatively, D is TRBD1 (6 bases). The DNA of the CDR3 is TGTGCCAGCAGCTTCGGACAGAACACAGATACGCAGTATTTT. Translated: CASSFGQNTDTQYF.